This T cell receptor (beta chain) was recovered during a study of CXCR3-negative and CXCR3-positive naive CD8 T cells (dated 2019 in TCRdb). Regarding the research as a whole: About 150 million TRB reads were obtained in total, roughly 1.5 +/- 0.3 million reads per library. The diversity and physicochemical repertoire analyses included more than ten donors pooled from two independent experiments. For the TRBV-TRBJ cluster analysis, the naive subsets came from 5 donors, while the memory cells came from 3 donors. The investigation overall reported the following: Freshly isolated PBMCs were used for most assays because CXCR3 expression partially decreased after cryopreservation. Naive CXCR3-negative and CXCR3-positive cells from the same donor showed similar TRBV-TRBJ usage, whereas memory cells showed distinct patterns. Both naive subsets had comparably high repertoire diversity, while memory CD8+ T cells had much lower repertoire diversity. Because surface CD5, which has been linked to self-reactivity in mice, was comparable between naive subsets, TCR interaction strength was also inferred from TRB CDR3 physicochemical properties.

Each CD8+ T cell subset was flow-sorted in triplicate, with roughly 330,000 cells per subset placed directly into RLT lysis buffer. Peripheral blood mononuclear cells were isolated from buffy coats by standard density gradient centrifugation. Total RNA was extracted from sorted cells using an RNeasy Mini Kit. Regarding this clonotype: The clone's antigen remains unknown.

The CDR3 runs 14 residues from the cysteine to the phenylalanine. A DNA sequence was not provided. The germline V gene (reference sequence) supplies CDR1 MNHNY and CDR2 SVGAGI. This sample was sequenced with a NextSeq 550. The Human TCR Profiling Kit (MiLaboratory) was used to make UMI-labeled 5' RACE TRB cDNA libraries. The full amount of extracted RNA was used for cDNA synthesis, and the full amount of resulting cDNA was used for PCR amplification. The libraries were made side by side, with each library going through the same number of PCR cycles. As for the authors' bioinformatics: About 53,000 +/- 9,400 unique UMI-labeled TRB cDNA molecules per library were extracted with MIGEC and MiXCR, with at least two reads per UMI required. Each library averaged 40,000 +/- 10,000 functional in-frame TRB CDR3 nucleotide clonotypes without stop codons. After downsampling to 5000 UMI-labeled TRB molecules per sample, diversity metrics, including normalized Shannon-Wiener and Chao1, were computed in VDJtools. Clonotype-size-weighted physicochemical properties of the central five CDR3 residues (interaction energy, strength, volume and Kidera factor 4) were computed in VDJtools. With the reads reprocessed by TCRdb, a single entry stands for each CDR3 protein sequence and no DNA is reported. The authors' filters were not applied to this entry. This sample's table lists approximately 20,000 distinct CDR3 sequences. The ten largest account for roughly a fifth of the sample.

The origin of this receptor is a human donor in good health. Some clones in this sample may be carry-over from other donors' samples. The chain joins TRBV6-6 to TRBJ2-1; TCRdb proposes TRBD1, but this gene call is untestable without DNA. Sample: memory CD8+ T cells from blood. In light of the paper, this sample's cell subset or site label describes: conventional CD8+ memory T cells (TMEM), sorted as controls. The CDR3 loop reads CASSPATGGNEQFF.